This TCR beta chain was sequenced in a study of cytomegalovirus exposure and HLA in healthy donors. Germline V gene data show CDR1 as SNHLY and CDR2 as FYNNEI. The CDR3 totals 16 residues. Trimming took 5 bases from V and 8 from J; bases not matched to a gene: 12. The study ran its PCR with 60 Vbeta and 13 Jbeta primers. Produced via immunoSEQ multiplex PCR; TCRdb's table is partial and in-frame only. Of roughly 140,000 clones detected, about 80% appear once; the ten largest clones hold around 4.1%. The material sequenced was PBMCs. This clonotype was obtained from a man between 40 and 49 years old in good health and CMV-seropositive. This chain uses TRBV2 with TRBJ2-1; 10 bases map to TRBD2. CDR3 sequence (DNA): TGTGCCAGCAGTCCGAGCGGGAGGGCCGGATTCGATGAGCAGTTCTTC. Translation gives CASSPSGRAGFDEQFF. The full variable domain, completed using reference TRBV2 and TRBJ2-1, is EPEVTQTPSHQVTQMGQEVILRCVPISNHLYFYWYRQILGQKVEFLVSFYNNEISEKSEIFDDQFSVERPDGSNFTLKIRSTKLEDSAMYFCASSPSGRAGFDEQFFGPGTRLTVL.